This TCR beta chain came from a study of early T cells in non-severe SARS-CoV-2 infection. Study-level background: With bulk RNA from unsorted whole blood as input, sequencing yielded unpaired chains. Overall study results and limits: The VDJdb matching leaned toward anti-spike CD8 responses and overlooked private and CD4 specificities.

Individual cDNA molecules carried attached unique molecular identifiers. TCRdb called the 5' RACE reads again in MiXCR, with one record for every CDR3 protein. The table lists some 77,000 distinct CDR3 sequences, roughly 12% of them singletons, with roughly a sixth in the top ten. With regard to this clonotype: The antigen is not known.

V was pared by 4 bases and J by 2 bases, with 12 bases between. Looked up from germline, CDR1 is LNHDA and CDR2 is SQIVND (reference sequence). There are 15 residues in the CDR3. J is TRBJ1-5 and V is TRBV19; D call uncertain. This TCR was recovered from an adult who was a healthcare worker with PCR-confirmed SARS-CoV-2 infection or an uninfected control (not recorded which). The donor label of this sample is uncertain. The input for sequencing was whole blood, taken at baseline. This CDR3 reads CASSTYFQGNQPQHF. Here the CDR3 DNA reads TGTGCCAGTAGTACCTATTTTCAGGGCAATCAGCCCCAGCATTTT.